This T cell receptor (beta chain) was documented in a study of blood T cells in healthy people across ages. Using a J-beta primer mix together with a sample-barcoded 5' primer, a second PCR was run for about 7 to 12 cycles. TCRdb re-called the 5' RACE reads through MiXCR, storing one row per CDR3 protein. Of some 930,000 distinct CDR3 sequences in the sample, 29% were seen once. There are 17 residues in the CDR3. The trim removed 6 bases at V and 4 bases at J, leaving 15 bases unmatched. Germline V gives CDR1 MGHDK, CDR2 SYGVNS. This sample also belongs to another study, concerning T cells of mothers and their children. That publication notes: Donors comprised three healthy Caucasian mothers plus their six children.

This sequence joins TRBV25-1 and TRBJ2-7, with TRBD1 matching 10 bases. The sample consisted of blood. This clonotype was sampled from a woman aged 40 to 50 in good health. CDR3 loop: CASSSPWGQGPSYEQYF. CDR3 in DNA: TGTGCCAGCAGCTCTCCTTGGGGACAGGGGCCGAGTTACGAGCAGTACTTC.